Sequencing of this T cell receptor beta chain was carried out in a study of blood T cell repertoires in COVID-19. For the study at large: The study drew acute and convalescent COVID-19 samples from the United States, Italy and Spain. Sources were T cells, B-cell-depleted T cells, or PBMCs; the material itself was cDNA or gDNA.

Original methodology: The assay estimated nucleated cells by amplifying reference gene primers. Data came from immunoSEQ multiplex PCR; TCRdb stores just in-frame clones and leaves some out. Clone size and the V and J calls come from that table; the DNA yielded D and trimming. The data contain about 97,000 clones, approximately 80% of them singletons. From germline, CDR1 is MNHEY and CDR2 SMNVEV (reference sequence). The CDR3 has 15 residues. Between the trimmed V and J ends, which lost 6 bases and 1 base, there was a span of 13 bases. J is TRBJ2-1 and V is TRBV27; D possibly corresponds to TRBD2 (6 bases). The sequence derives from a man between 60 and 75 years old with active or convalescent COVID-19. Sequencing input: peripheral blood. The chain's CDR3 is CASSRAGTSYNEQFF. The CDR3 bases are TGTGCCAGCAGCCGGGCAGGGACTTCCTACAATGAGCAGTTCTTC.